Below, 17 T cell receptor beta chains from the same sample are listed, as sequenced in a study of PD-1 blockade in classical Hodgkin lymphoma. All patients experienced relapse after autologous stem cell transplantation, and brentuximab vedotin exposure was variable. This table comes from immunoSEQ multiplex PCR, and its TCRdb copy is limited to in-frame clones, with some not included. This sample yields 98,000 or so clones, of which around 89% are seen a single time; 15% to 20% belongs to the top ten. Sequencing was performed on peripheral blood mononuclear cells (PBMCs), taken before the second cycle of nivolumab. Source of these receptors: a human donor with classical Hodgkin lymphoma.

The chain employs TRBV6-1 and TRBJ1-3; D is unresolved. The V end was cut by 0 bases, the J end by 4 bases, with 13 bases between. CDR3 length: 16 amino acids. Germline values: CDR1 MNHNS, CDR2 SASEGT. CDR3 sequence reads: CASSEAPAGAGNTIYF. The CDR3 coding sequence is TGTGCCAGCAGTGAAGCGCCCGCGGGTGCCGGAAACACCATATATTTT.

The rearrangement uses TRBV7-8 and TRBJ2-3, with 11 bases that match TRBD2. V lost 5 bases and J lost 5; bases outside the gene matches: 6. The CDR3 contains 15 residues. Germline loops: CDR1 SGHVS, CDR2 FQNEAQ. The CDR3 region is CASSPLAGAGDTQYF. CDR3 coding DNA: TGTGCCAGCAGCCCACTAGCGGGAGCGGGAGATACGCAGTATTTT.

This clone was counted only a few times. V is TRBV28 and J is TRBJ2-6; a weak D match, TRBD1 (5 bases). This CDR3 contains 16 residues. Germline V gives CDR1 MDHEN, CDR2 SYDVKM. V lost 5 bases and J 0 bases, leaving 11 bases between the germline ends. The CDR3 loop is CASSRSQGSGANVLTF. DNA of the CDR3: TGTGCCAGCAGTCGATCTCAGGGCTCTGGGGCCAACGTCCTGACTTTC.

CDR3 sequence reads: CAWSVWEPGNTIYF. The CDR3, as DNA: TGTGCCTGGAGTGTATGGGAACCTGGAAACACCATATATTTT. The genes are TRBV30 and TRBJ1-3; no firm D call. V dropped 0 bases and J dropped 2 bases, with 8 bases sitting between them. The germline V gene encodes CDR1 GTSNPN and CDR2 SVGIG (reference sequence). The CDR3 length is 14 residues.

V is TRBV6-6 and J is TRBJ2-2; the D call may be TRBD1 or TRBD2 (5 bases each). The CDR3 is made up of 15 amino acids. CDR1 is MNHNY and CDR2 is SVGAGI in the germline V gene (reference sequence). The V end was cut by 6 bases, the J end by 6 bases, with 17 bases between. The CDR3 here is CASRPARDGSGELFF. DNA for the CDR3: TGTGCCAGCAGACCTGCCAGGGACGGTTCCGGGGAGCTGTTTTTT.

The chain combines TRBV27 with TRBJ2-7, with D unresolved. Trimming took off 4 bases at V and 4 bases at J, with 14 bases between the two ends. Germline lookup yields CDR1 MNHEY and CDR2 SMNVEV (reference sequence). The CDR3 is 14 amino acids. CDR3 coding DNA: TGTGCCAGCAGTTCCGGACGAGAAGGTTACGAGCAGTACTTC. Encoded protein: CASSSGREGYEQYF.

This clone appeared a few times. The V and J genes are TRBV9 and TRBJ1-5, with TRBD1 identical over 7 bases. Germline CDR1 and CDR2: SGDLS and YYNGEE. Trimming took 0 bases from V and 3 from J; bases not matched to a gene: 6. This CDR3 has 16 amino acids. For the CDR3, the DNA is TGTGCCAGCAGCGTAGTGGCGGGGACAGACAATCAGCCCCAGCATTTT. Protein sequence: CASSVVAGTDNQPQHF.

The rearrangement joins TRBV5-8 to TRBJ1-5, with TRBD1 matching 7 bases. Germline V gene sequence: CDR1 SGHTS, CDR2 YDEGEE. The CDR3 is made up of 15 amino acids. V lost 4 bases, J lost 2 bases, and 6 bases stayed unmatched. The chain's CDR3 is CASSHDRVGNQPQHF. DNA for the CDR3: TGTGCCAGCAGCCACGACAGGGTAGGCAATCAGCCCCAGCATTTT. The full variable domain, in which reference TRBV5-8 and TRBJ1-5 provide the parts outside the CDR3, is EAGVTQSPTHLIKTRGQQATLRCSPISGHTSVYWYQQALGLGLQFLLWYDEGEERNRGNFPPRFSGRQFPNYSSELNVNALELEDSALYLCASSHDRVGNQPQHFGDGTRLSIL.

The V gene is TRBV6-1, the J gene TRBJ2-7; possibly TRBD2 for D (5 bases). The CDR3 contains 15 residues. V was clipped by 4 bases and J by 3 bases, with 16 bases between them. Germline V CDR1 and CDR2: MNHNS, SASEGT. DNA of the CDR3: TGTGCCAGCAGTGCCCGAGGATCCGACTACTACGAGCAGTACTTC. Translated, it gives CASSARGSDYYEQYF.

This chain connects TRBV27 to TRBJ2-5, with 13 bases matching TRBD2. There are 16 residues in the CDR3. V trimming: 6 bases; J trimming: 5 bases; junction bases outside the gene matches: 9. Germline CDR1 reads MNHEY; CDR2 reads SMNVEV (reference sequence). The CDR3 here is CASSRGLAGVGETQYF. CDR3 bases: TGTGCCAGCAGCAGAGGACTAGCGGGAGTTGGTGAGACCCAGTACTTC.

V is TRBV7-8 and J is TRBJ2-7; the match to TRBD1 covers 8 bases. From germline, CDR1 is SGHVS and CDR2 FQNEAQ. The CDR3 loop spans 15 amino acids. V gave up 1 base and J gave up 1 base; unmatched junction bases: 3. The CDR3 nucleotides read TGTGCCAGCAGCTTAGTAGGACAGGGATCCTACGAGCAGTACTTC. It specifies CASSLVGQGSYEQYF.

The gene calls are TRBV19 and TRBJ1-2; D is ambiguous. Trimming left V 2 bases short and J 0 bases short, with 10 bases between. Germline V gives CDR1 LNHDA, CDR2 SQIVND (reference sequence). The CDR3 runs 15 residues. The CDR3 bases are TGTGCCAGTAGTATACGCACAGCCTCTAACTATGGCTACACCTTC. It translates to CASSIRTASNYGYTF.

The chain links TRBV27 to TRBJ2-1, with D possibly TRBD1 on 6 matching bases. CDR3 length: 14 residues. Per the germline V gene, CDR1 is MNHEY and CDR2 is SMNVEV (reference sequence). With 7 bases removed from V and 2 bases from J, the gap between germline ends came to 12 bases. CDR3 sequence (DNA): TGTGCCAGCACTAAAGGGGGACCCTACAATGAGCAGTTCTTC. Its translation is CASTKGGPYNEQFF.

This chain uses TRBV7-9 with TRBJ1-2, with D perhaps matching TRBD1 (6 bases). Germline assignment: CDR1 SEHNR and CDR2 FQNEAQ (reference sequence). The V and J ends lost 4 bases and 2 bases respectively, with 11 bases between them. This CDR3 comprises 14 residues. Here the CDR3 reads CASSWDISNYGYTF. The CDR3 bases are TGTGCCAGCAGCTGGGACATAAGCAACTATGGCTACACCTTC.

The chain combines TRBV4-1 with TRBJ2-5; 7 bases agree with TRBD2. Trimming removed 8 bases from V and 1 base from J; junction bases left unmatched: 7. CDR1 and CDR2 from the germline V gene are MGHRA and YSYEKL. This CDR3 is 14 amino acids long. This CDR3 reads CASRRPGGQETQYF. CDR3 nucleotides: TGCGCCAGCCGACGCCCGGGAGGCCAAGAGACCCAGTACTTC.

This rearrangement joins TRBV5-6 to TRBJ2-3; D unclear. Germline CDR1 reads SGHDT; CDR2 reads YYEEEE. The CDR3 is made up of 16 amino acids. With 4 bases removed from V and 6 bases from J, the gap between germline ends came to 21 bases. As DNA, the CDR3 is TGTGCCAGCAGCCCAGTCCCGCCGTACGCTCCGGATACGCAGTATTTT. This codes for CASSPVPPYAPDTQYF. Based on the CDR3 plus reference TRBV5-6 and TRBJ2-3, the full variable domain is DAGVTQSPTHLIKTRGQQVTLRCSPKSGHDTVSWYQQALGQGPQFIFQYYEEEERQRGNFPDRFSGHQFPNYSSELNVNALLLGDSALYLCASSPVPPYAPDTQYFGPGTRLTVL.

V is TRBV30 and J is TRBJ2-7, with D unclear. CDR1 GTSNPN and CDR2 SVGIG come from the germline V gene (reference sequence). The CDR3 has 11 amino acids. Deletions cut 2 bases from V and 3 bases from J, with 5 bases between. The DNA for the CDR3 is TGTGCCTGGAGTATATACTACGAGCAGTACTTC. Translated, it gives CAWSIYYEQYF.